The entry below gives a single T cell receptor beta chain sequence along with its context. PCR was performed a second time for 7 to 11 cycles using a sample-barcoded 5' primer and a J-beta primer mix. Each cDNA molecule was tagged by a template-switch adaptor with 12 random nucleotides. TCRdb redid the calling of the 5' RACE reads with MiXCR, one entry per CDR3 protein. The data show over 1.5 million distinct CDR3 sequences, with around 48% seen just once and roughly 2% held by the top ten. This record belongs to a study of blood T cells in healthy people across ages. Germline V gene lookup returns CDR1 DFQATT and CDR2 SNEGSKA (reference sequence). Losses at the gene ends were 6 bases for V and 7 bases for J; bases not matched to a gene: 12. The CDR3 covers 14 residues.

The rearrangement uses TRBV20-1 and TRBJ2-4; 7 bases fit TRBD1. The sample was blood. This sequence originates from a woman aged 40 to 50 in good health. CDR3 coding DNA: TGCAGTGCCGCCTACCCGTCGACAGGGAACATTCAGTACTTC. Its protein product is CSAAYPSTGNIQYF.